This TCR beta chain was captured by sequencing in a study of Tregs in tolerant kidney transplant recipients. Points from the study as a whole: Expanding Tregs on activated donor B cells appeared to best identify donor-specific TCRbeta clones.

The CDR3 has 19 residues. The repertoire was sequenced with immunoSEQ multiplex PCR; TCRdb's copy has only in-frame clones and lacks some. The table lists tens of thousands of clones, 84% of them singletons. This clone appeared a few times. The antigen remains undetermined. The clonotype originates from a human donor in good health. Sequencing was carried out using CD4+ T cells from blood. V and J are TRBV12-2 and TRBJ1-1. TRBV12-2 is flagged as a pseudogene. The CDR3 region has the DNA TGTGCAAGTCGCTTCTTCCCGCCTATGGGGAACCTCATGAACACTGAAGCTTTCTTT. This codes for CASRFFPPMGNLMNTEAFF.